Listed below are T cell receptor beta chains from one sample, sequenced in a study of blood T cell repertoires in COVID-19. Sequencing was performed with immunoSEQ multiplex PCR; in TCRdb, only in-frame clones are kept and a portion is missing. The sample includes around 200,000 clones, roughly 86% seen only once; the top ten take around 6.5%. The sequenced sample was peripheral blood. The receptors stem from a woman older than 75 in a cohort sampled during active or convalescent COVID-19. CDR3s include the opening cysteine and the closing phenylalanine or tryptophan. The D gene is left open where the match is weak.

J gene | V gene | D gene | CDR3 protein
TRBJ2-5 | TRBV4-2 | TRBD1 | CASSQPGQGETQYF
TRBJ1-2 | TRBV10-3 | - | CAISETANGYTF
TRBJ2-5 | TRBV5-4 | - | CASSLGTEETQYF
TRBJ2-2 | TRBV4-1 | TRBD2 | CASSSTWTSGRGNTGELFF
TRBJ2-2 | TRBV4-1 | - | CASSQEGTPTKNTGELFF
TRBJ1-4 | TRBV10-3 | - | CAISESGAGTNEKLFF
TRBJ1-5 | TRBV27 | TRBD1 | CASRDRANQPQHF
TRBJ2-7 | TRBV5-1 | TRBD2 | CASSLEGGDYEQYF
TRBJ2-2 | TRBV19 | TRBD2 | CASTLPSGGAHTGELFF
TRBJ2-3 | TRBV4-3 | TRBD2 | CASSQEIYGGGTDTQYF
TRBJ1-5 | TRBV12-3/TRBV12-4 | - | CASSSTGSLQHF
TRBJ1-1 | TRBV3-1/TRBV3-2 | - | CASSQRTGTMNTEAFF
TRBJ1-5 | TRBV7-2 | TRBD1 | CASSIDRGRQPQHF
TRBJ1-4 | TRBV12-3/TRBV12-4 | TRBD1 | CASLEGADEKLFF
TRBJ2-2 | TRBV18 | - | CASSPLDRTGELFF
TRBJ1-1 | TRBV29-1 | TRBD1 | CSVESDREVQAFF
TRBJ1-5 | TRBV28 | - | CASSPYSGRRLKHYSNQPQHF
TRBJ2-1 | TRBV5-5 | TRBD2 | CASSSASGGMYSYNEQFF
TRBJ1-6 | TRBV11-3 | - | CASSLTHRSSYNSPLHF
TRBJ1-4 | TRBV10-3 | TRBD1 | CAISEGTGREKLFF
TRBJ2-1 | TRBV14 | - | CASSQGLWGEQFF
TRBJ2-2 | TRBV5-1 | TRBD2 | CASSAHGGKGGELFF
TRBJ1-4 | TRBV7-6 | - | CASRLNEKLFF
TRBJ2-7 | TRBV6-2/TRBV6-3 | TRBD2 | CASSSFQDSGGTKQYF
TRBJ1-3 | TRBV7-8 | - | CASSSAPLGQQTGNTIYF
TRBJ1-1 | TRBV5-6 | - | CASSLQYDTEAFF
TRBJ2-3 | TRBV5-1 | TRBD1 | CASSLAWGQSTDTQYF
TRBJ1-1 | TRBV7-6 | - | CASSRQSGAFF
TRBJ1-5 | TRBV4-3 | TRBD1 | CASSQDRGLQPQHF
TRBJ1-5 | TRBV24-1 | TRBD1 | CATSETGTGRIGNQPQHF
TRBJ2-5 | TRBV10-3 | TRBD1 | CAISQGASETQYF
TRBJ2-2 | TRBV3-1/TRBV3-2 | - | CASSQVVGGGNTGELFF
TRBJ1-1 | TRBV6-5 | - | CASSYSGRNTEAFF
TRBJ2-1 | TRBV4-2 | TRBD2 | CASSQEGTSGYNEQFF
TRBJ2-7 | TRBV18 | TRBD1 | CASSPLDRAEQYF
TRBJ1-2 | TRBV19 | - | CASTSPQGTYGYTF
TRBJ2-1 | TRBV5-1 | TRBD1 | CASSFRTGADEQFF
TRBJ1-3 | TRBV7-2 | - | CASSFPAQGSGNTIYF
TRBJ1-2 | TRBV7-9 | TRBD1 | CASSLYSTGGYGDTF
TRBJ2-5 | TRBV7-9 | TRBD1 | CASSKGARETQYF
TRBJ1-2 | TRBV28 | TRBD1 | CASSLSGQPYGYTF
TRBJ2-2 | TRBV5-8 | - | CASNLGRQNTGELFF
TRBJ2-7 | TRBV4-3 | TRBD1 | CASSQGGDRVYEQYF
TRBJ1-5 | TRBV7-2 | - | CASSFSATGNQPQHF
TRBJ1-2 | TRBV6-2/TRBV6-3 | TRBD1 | CASSSLRDRVDYGYTF
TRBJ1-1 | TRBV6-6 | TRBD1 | CASSQGQGATEAFF
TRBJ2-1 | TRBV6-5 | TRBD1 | CASSYSRDRGEFF
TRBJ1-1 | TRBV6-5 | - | CASNRQLGRGTEAFF